This T cell receptor (beta chain) was documented in a study of blood T cells in healthy people across ages (dated by TCRdb to between 2015 and 2016). Turning to the overall study: In model experiments, template switching captured about one uniquely barcoded TCR beta cDNA molecule for every two T cells. Age-related changes in TCR beta repertoire diversity were measured in the study by deep sequencing normalized with unique cDNA molecular identifiers. Donors were grouped into four age groups: young (average 16 years), middle-aged (about 38), aged (approximately 67) and long-lived (just over 80). Donors of different ages were randomly distributed across sequencing lanes to avoid experimental bias. Using the same blood draw, the study looked at two additional independent replicas of 1 million unique cDNA reads for two donors, one aged 18 to 30 and the other aged 80 or older.

Systemically healthy Caucasian individuals from Russia, 39 in total and aged about 6 to 95 years, were included as donors. Each donor gave approximately 10 milliliters of peripheral blood, collected into EDTA-treated Vacutainer tubes. Ficoll-Paque density-gradient centrifugation was used to isolate PBMCs, with at least 6.5 million obtained per sample. Trizol reagent was used to extract total RNA from the PBMCs, yielding at least 6 micrograms per sample. For every donor, an aliquot of PBMCs went through flow cytometry to measure the percentages of naive CD45RAhigh/CD27high T cells. Receptor libraries were prepared by 5' RACE. The sequencer listed for this sample is Illumina HiSeq 2500. A second PCR of about 7 to 12 cycles was run with a J-beta primer mix and a sample-barcoded 5' primer. A template-switch 5' adaptor carrying 12 random nucleotides introduced a unique molecular identifier onto each TCR beta cDNA molecule. At least 2.5 million CDR3-containing paired-end reads were obtained from each sample. The Mint cDNA synthesis kit, primed by a TRBC-specific oligonucleotide, was used to synthesize first-strand cDNA from all RNA. All cDNA was treated with uracil-DNA glycosylase and then went through a first 18-cycle PCR with the universal primers M1SS and BC2_uni_R. The source study handled its data this way. For normalization, 1 million high-quality reads were randomly selected from each sample, with every read carrying a distinct molecular identifier. Instead of being binned into consensus sequences, reads with shared molecular identifiers were discarded. CDR3 identification, clonotype clustering and error correction used MiTCR with a Q25 quality threshold and the strictest error-elimination algorithm. A nonparametric unseen species model with Euler transformation was used to estimate a lower bound on total TCR beta diversity. Through fastp at Q25 and MiXCR, TCRdb rebuilt clones from the public reads, retaining in-frame beta chains. Rows merge per CDR3 protein into single entries with the most common DNA and genes. TCRdb's processing, not the authors' own work, is the source of the V and J calls. The sample has some 1.5 million distinct CDR3 sequences on record, roughly 43% of them singletons. About 4% of the sample lies in the top ten.

General findings and caveats noted by the study authors: As age increased, observed TCR beta diversity per million T cells dropped in a roughly linear way, and a significant reduction was already evident by age 40. The CMV infection status of donors was not known, potentially confounding age-related changes in expanded clonotypes. The percentage of naive T cells measured by flow cytometry correlated strongly with observed TCR beta diversity. The long-lived group showed more naive CD4+ T cells, fewer expanded clones and increased TCR diversity than the aged group, suggesting age selection. Because profiling used bulk unsorted PBMCs, naive and antigen-experienced compartments could not be compared conclusively. Estimates of total diversity from one million sequenced T cells were regarded as lower bounds and underestimates.

The CDR3 starts with the cysteine, ends with the phenylalanine, and has 15 residues. Here the CDR3 DNA is all that survives: 45 bases in frame from base 1. V trim: 4 bases; J trim: 5 bases; unmatched bases: 10. CDR1 MNHEY and CDR2 SVGEGT are derived from the germline V gene. This clonotype was counted only a few times. No cognate antigen has been identified for it. No quality values exist for individual bases; no much larger clone is one base distant. Here the chain combines TRBV6-2 or TRBV6-3 and TRBJ1-2, with TRBD1 matching 7 junction bases. The sequence came from a young woman in good health. The material sequenced was blood. The nucleotide sequence is given as TGTGCCAGCAGTTCCCGACAGGGTTGGACGTATGGCTACACCTTC. Translation gives CASSSRQGWTYGYTF.